This T cell receptor (beta chain) was sequenced in a study of blood T cell repertoires in COVID-19. Study-level information: From the United States, Italy and Spain came samples of acute and convalescent COVID-19.

This CDR3 is 15 amino acids long. Per germline, CDR1 MDHEN and CDR2 SYDVKM. Deletions cut 5 bases from V and 2 bases from J, with 13 bases between. The Seattle site enrolled patients during active infection and followed them longitudinally. Original processing notes: Quantification of nucleated cells was approximated via reference gene primer amplification. Here immunoSEQ multiplex PCR was the method, and the copy in TCRdb shows in-frame clones only, minus some. V and J calls and clone size are given by that table; D and trimming were obtained from the DNA. The table records under 200,000 clones, roughly 80% of them present only once.

This clonotype was obtained from an older woman with COVID-19, enrolled during active disease. This chain links TRBV28 with TRBJ1-5; D is possibly TRBD1 (6 bases). Sequenced input: peripheral blood. The CDR3 loop is CASSSRGGGNQPQHF. The CDR3 region has the DNA TGTGCCAGCAGTAGCCGAGGGGGTGGCAATCAGCCCCAGCATTTT.